This T cell receptor (beta chain) comes out of a study of blood T cell repertoires in COVID-19. For the study at large: From the United States, Italy and Spain came samples of acute and convalescent COVID-19. T cells, B-cell-depleted T cells, or PBMCs supplied cDNA or gDNA.

Per the original methods: Nucleated cell counts were estimated from reference gene primer amplification. Using immunoSEQ multiplex PCR, the repertoire was profiled, and TCRdb retains in-frame clones only, with some absent. The DNA gave D and trimming, while V, J and clone size come from that table. The table includes approximately 82,000 clones, around four fifths detected once. The CDR3 is 14 amino acids. The germline V gene encodes CDR1 DFQATT and CDR2 SNEGSKA (reference sequence). The V end was cut by 3 bases, the J end by 0 bases, with 8 bases between. This chain links TRBV20-1 with TRBJ2-2; D call uncertain. Material for sequencing was peripheral blood. This TCR was sampled from a woman aged 70-85 years with active or convalescent COVID-19. The DNA for the CDR3 is TGCAGTGCTAGTCTTTTCTCGAACACCGGGGAGCTGTTTTTT. It specifies CSASLFSNTGELFF.